One sample yielded the 12 T cell receptor beta chains listed below, sequenced in a study of T cell repertoires in cytomegalovirus infection (dated by TCRdb to about 2019). Sequencing was carried out with an Illumina HiSeq 1500. TCRdb applied fastp at Q25 and MiXCR to the public reads, then kept only in-frame beta chains. Records with the same CDR3 protein are collapsed into one entry carrying the most frequent genes and DNA. The sample contains fewer than 300,000 distinct CDR3 sequences, roughly 24% of them found a single time. Of the sample, around 14% is held by the ten largest clones. What was sequenced was PBMCs. All receptors come from a human donor in good health (CMV status not recorded). Some clones in this sample may be carry-over from other donors' samples.

This chain joins TRBV7-8 and TRBJ2-1; D is tentatively TRBD1 or TRBD2 (5 bases each). V lost 2 bases and J 2 bases, leaving 13 bases between the germline ends. This CDR3 comprises 16 residues. The V gene's germline CDR1 is SGHVS and CDR2 FQNEAQ. The CDR3 sequence is CASSLRAGTTYNEQFF. The CDR3 bases are TGTGCCAGCAGCTTAAGGGCAGGGACCACCTACAATGAGCAGTTCTTC.

This clonotype was recorded many times. The V gene is TRBV7-6, the J gene TRBJ2-1, with TRBD2 matching over 11 bases. Losses at the gene ends were 2 bases for V and 1 base for J; bases not matched to a gene: 1. The CDR3 has 16 residues. Germline V gene data show CDR1 as SGHVS and CDR2 as FNYEAQ. In nucleotides, the CDR3 is TGTGCCAGCAGCTTAACTAGCGGGGGTTCCTACAATGAGCAGTTCTTC. Its translation: CASSLTSGGSYNEQFF.

Many counts were recorded for this clonotype. V usage is TRBV7-2 and J usage is TRBJ2-5; D is uncertain. The CDR3 length is 14 residues. Germline-derived CDR1 and CDR2 are SGHTA and FQGNSA. Trimming cost V 2 bases and J 2 bases, with 9 bases left between them. The CDR3 spells CASSLSSSQETQYF. Here the CDR3 DNA reads TGTGCCAGCAGCTTATCCAGTAGTCAAGAGACCCAGTACTTC.

Many counts were recorded for this clonotype. The chain recombines TRBV7-3 with TRBJ2-1, with 10 bases matching TRBD1. The V segment lost 4 bases and the J segment 0 bases; nucleotides outside the gene matches: 3. The germline V gene encodes CDR1 SGHTA and CDR2 FQGTGA. CDR3 size: 16 residues. The DNA for the CDR3 is TGTGCCAGCAGCTCGAGACAGGGGGCCTCCTACAATGAGCAGTTCTTC. As protein: CASSSRQGASYNEQFF.

This clonotype was counted between two and nine times. The CDR3 sequence: CASSLRAGEYEQYF. As DNA, the CDR3 is TGCGCCAGCAGCTTGAGAGCGGGAGAGTACGAGCAGTACTTC. The chain uses TRBV5-1 and TRBJ2-7, with 8 positions matching TRBD2. After removal of 1 base from V and 4 bases from J, the junction contained 4 bases not matched to a gene. Per the germline V gene, CDR1 is SGHRS and CDR2 is YFSETQ. CDR3 length: 14 residues.

In regard to this clonotype: The CDR3 does not end in the conserved phenylalanine or tryptophan, so this is likely a read error. CDR3 bases: TGTGCCAGCAGTTACCAGCGGGACACCTCTGGTGAGCAGTACCTC. It specifies CASSYQRDTSGEQYL. J is TRBJ2-7 and V is TRBV6-6; TRBD2 might be the D (7 bases). This CDR3 has 15 residues. Germline V lookup: CDR1 MNHNY, CDR2 SVGAGI (reference sequence). Trimming left V 2 bases short and J 7 bases short, with 18 bases between.

This clonotype appeared many times. The chain employs TRBV10-3 and TRBJ2-7; TRBD2 is a possible D gene (8 bases). Germline lookup yields CDR1 ENHRY and CDR2 SYGVKD. The CDR3 consists of 13 residues. As DNA, the CDR3 is TGTGCTACGGGGGGGACAGACTCCTACGAGCAGTACTTC. Protein: CATGGTDSYEQYF.

This clonotype was recorded once. The chain links TRBV19 to TRBJ2-2; D might be TRBD1 (6 bases). Trimming pared 4 bases from V and 4 bases from J, leaving 13 bases between. Germline loops: CDR1 LNHDA, CDR2 SQIVND (reference sequence). This CDR3 is built from 15 residues. The CDR3 here is CASSSPTGSTGELFF. In DNA, the CDR3 is TGTGCCAGTAGTAGCCCCACAGGGAGCACCGGGGAGCTGTTTTTT.

In this sample, this clonotype turned up many times. V and J are TRBV7-2 and TRBJ2-3, with D unresolved. Germline values: CDR1 SGHTA, CDR2 FQGNSA. The CDR3 totals 13 residues. The V end lost 5 bases, the J end lost 2 bases, and 8 bases lay between the germline ends. This chain's CDR3 is CASSLPPTDTQYF. Here the CDR3 DNA reads TGTGCCAGCAGCCTCCCCCCCACAGATACGCAGTATTTT.

The chain carries TRBV28 and TRBJ1-5; the match to TRBD1 covers 7 bases. The V gene's germline CDR1 is MDHEN and CDR2 SYDVKM. J was trimmed by 2 bases and V by 5 bases; bases with no gene match: 12. This CDR3 comprises 17 residues. The CDR3 DNA reads TGTGCCAGCAGTCCCCAAGCTCGACAGGGTGGCAATCAGCCCCAGCATTTT. It yields the protein CASSPQARQGGNQPQHF.

This clonotype was recorded many times. The chain combines TRBV6-2 or TRBV6-3 with TRBJ2-5; no definite D call. Per germline, CDR1 MNHEY and CDR2 SVGEGT. CDR3 length: 14 residues. V lost 7 bases to trimming and J lost 1 base, with 13 bases between them. The CDR3 loop reads CASTFTAFQETQYF. The CDR3 nucleotides read TGTGCCAGCACCTTCACGGCATTCCAAGAGACCCAGTACTTC.

This clonotype was seen a single time. The J gene is TRBJ2-2, the V gene TRBV20-1; D uncertain. V shed 0 bases and J shed 3 bases, with 11 bases lying between them. CDR1 and CDR2 (germline): DFQATT, SNEGSKA (reference sequence). This CDR3 has 15 residues. This CDR3 is CSARDGLRDTGELFF. The CDR3 DNA is TGCAGTGCTAGAGATGGGTTAAGGGACACCGGGGAGCTGTTTTTT.